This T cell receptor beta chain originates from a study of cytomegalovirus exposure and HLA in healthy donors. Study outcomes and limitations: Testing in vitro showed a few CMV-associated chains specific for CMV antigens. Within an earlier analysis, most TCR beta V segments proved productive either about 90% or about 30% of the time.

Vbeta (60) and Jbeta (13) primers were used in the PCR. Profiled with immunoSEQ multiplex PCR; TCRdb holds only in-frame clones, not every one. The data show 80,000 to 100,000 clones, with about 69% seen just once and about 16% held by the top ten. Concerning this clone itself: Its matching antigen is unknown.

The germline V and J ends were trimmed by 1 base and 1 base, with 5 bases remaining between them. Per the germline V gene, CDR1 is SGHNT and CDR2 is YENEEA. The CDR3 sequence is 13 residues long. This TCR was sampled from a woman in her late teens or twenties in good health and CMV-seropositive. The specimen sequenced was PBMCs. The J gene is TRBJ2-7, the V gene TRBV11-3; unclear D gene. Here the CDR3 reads CASSLGVSYEQYF. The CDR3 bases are TGTGCCAGCAGCTTAGGAGTTTCCTACGAGCAGTACTTC. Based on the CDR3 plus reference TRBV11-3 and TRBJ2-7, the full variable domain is EAGVVQSPRYKIIEKKQPVAFWCNPISGHNTLYWYLQNLGQGPELLIRYENEEAVDDSQLPKDRFSAERLKGVDSTLKIQPAELGDSAVYLCASSLGVSYEQYFGPGTRLTVT.